The next 23 T cell receptor beta chains were all read from a single sample in a study of glioma-infiltrating T cells (dated by TCRdb to 2016 to 2018). The data were produced on an Illumina MiSeq. TCR alpha and beta CDR3 regions were amplified with the iRepertoire nested amplicon-rescue multiplex PCR (arm-PCR) platform from RNA. The public reads were reprocessed in TCRdb via fastp at Q25 and MiXCR, keeping in-frame beta chains. Each record represents a unique CDR3 protein, reported with the most common genes and DNA among its rows. The table for this sample lists roughly 200,000 distinct CDR3 sequences; around 30% of them were counted only once. About 19% of the sample is in the top ten clones. The sequenced sample was glioma tissue, nonneoplastic brain tissue, or PBMCs (not recorded which). The receptors shown here come from a human donor with low-grade glioma or glioblastoma, undergoing nonglioma brain surgery, or in good health (not recorded which).

The table lists this clonotype with a few counts. The V call is TRBV12-3 or TRBV12-4, the J call TRBJ1-6; 9 nucleotides agree with TRBD1. The CDR3 runs 17 residues. Trimming at V came to 5 bases and at J to 1 base, leaving 6 bases not matched to a gene. The chain's CDR3 is CASSLGQGSSYNSPLHF. Here the CDR3 DNA reads TGTGCCAGCAGTCTAGGACAGGGGAGTTCCTATAATTCACCCCTCCACTTT.

This clonotype came up many times. V is TRBV6-6 and J is TRBJ2-3; D might be TRBD1 (6 bases). The CDR3 loop spans 13 amino acids. Trimming shortened V by 2 bases and J by 10 bases, and 13 bases separated the two germline ends. Germline V gene data show CDR1 as MNHNY and CDR2 as SVGAGI (reference sequence). The chain's CDR3 is CASSYDYRVPQYF. Here the CDR3 DNA reads TGTGCCAGCAGTTACGATTACAGGGTCCCGCAGTATTTT.

This clonotype appeared many times. This chain connects TRBV7-2 to TRBJ2-7, with TRBD1 matching 10 bases. CDR3 length equals 13 residues. CDR1 and CDR2 from the germline V gene are SGHTA and FQGNSA. The trim removed 5 bases at V and 5 bases at J, leaving 3 bases unmatched. CDR3 protein: CASSPGTGDEQYF. The CDR3 region has the DNA TGTGCCAGCAGCCCGGGGACAGGGGACGAGCAGTACTTC.

The chain uses TRBV6-6 and TRBJ2-1; possibly TRBD1 for D (5 bases). The CDR3 totals 15 residues. Germline CDR1 reads MNHNY; CDR2 reads SVGAGI (reference sequence). The V end was cut by 0 bases, the J end by 1 base, with 7 bases between. This chain's CDR3 is CASSYSTASYNEQFF. CDR3 bases: TGTGCCAGCAGTTACTCGACAGCGTCCTACAATGAGCAGTTCTTC.

This clonotype was picked up many times. V is TRBV6-1 and J is TRBJ2-1; TRBD2 agrees at 13 bases. CDR3 length: 15 amino acids. The V gene end was trimmed by 5 bases and the J gene end by 6 bases; junction bases not matched to a gene: 4. Germline CDR1 and CDR2: MNHNS and SASEGT. CDR3 in DNA: TGTGCCAGCAGTACGACTAGCGGGAGGAGCAATGAGCAGTTCTTC. Translating it yields CASSTTSGRSNEQFF.

This chain links TRBV7-6 with TRBJ2-7, with TRBD2 matching over 7 bases. CDR3 length equals 14 residues. The V gene end was trimmed by 6 bases and the J gene end by 1 base; junction bases not matched to a gene: 6. Germline V gene lookup returns CDR1 SGHVS and CDR2 FNYEAQ. The CDR3 protein is CASRTRELSYEQYF. The CDR3, as DNA: TGTGCCAGCAGAACGCGGGAGTTGTCCTACGAGCAGTACTTC.

The V call is TRBV12-3 or TRBV12-4, the J call TRBJ1-2; D unclear. The CDR3 consists of 12 residues. V lost 6 bases, J lost 4 bases, and 9 bases lay in between. In DNA, the CDR3 is TGTGCCAGCAGCTCCTCTGGCTATGGCTACACCTTC. Translating gives CASSSSGYGYTF.

This clonotype was recorded at least ten times. The V gene is TRBV7-9, the J gene TRBJ1-2; no clear D gene. Germline assignment: CDR1 SEHNR and CDR2 FQNEAQ (reference sequence). Between the trimmed V and J ends, which lost 2 bases and 1 base, there was a span of 8 bases. The CDR3 consists of 14 residues. CDR3 in DNA: TGTGCCAGCAGCTTAAAACCGGTTAACTATGGCTACACCTTC. Translated, it gives CASSLKPVNYGYTF.

This chain joins TRBV11-2 and TRBJ2-7; D tentatively fits TRBD1 or TRBD2 (5 bases each). Germline-derived CDR1 and CDR2 are SGHAT and FQNNGV. CDR3 length: 16 amino acids. Trimming took off 4 bases at V and 1 base at J, with 17 bases between the two ends. The CDR3 sequence: CASSSLRDGRSYEQYF. The CDR3 nucleotides are TGTGCCAGCAGCTCTTTACGGGACGGACGTTCCTACGAGCAGTACTTC.

As for this clonotype: Germline and junction disagree at one end, which may indicate a read error. The chain uses TRBV25-1 and TRBJ1-5; weak D call: TRBD1 (5 bases). Germline assignment: CDR1 MGHDK and CDR2 SYGVNS. The CDR3 covers 16 residues. The DNA of the CDR3 is TGTGCCAGCAGTGAATTCGACGGGGGAAGCAATCAGCCCAAGTATTTT. Protein sequence: CASSEFDGGSNQPKYF.

This clonotype was seen ten or more times. The chain combines TRBV3-1 with TRBJ2-1; 7 bases are a match to TRBD1. Germline V gene sequence: CDR1 LGHDT, CDR2 YNNKEL (reference sequence). This CDR3 spans 14 amino acids. Trimming took 1 base from V and 7 from J; bases not matched to a gene: 4. This CDR3 reads CASSQGDRANEQFF. The DNA of the CDR3 is TGTGCCAGCAGCCAAGGAGACAGGGCGAATGAGCAGTTCTTC.

This clonotype has a count of ten or more. The rearrangement joins TRBV5-1 to TRBJ2-3, with no clear D. The CDR3 length is 15 residues. Germline-derived CDR1 and CDR2 are SGHRS and YFSETQ. Trimming stripped 0 bases from V and 0 bases from J, with 8 bases between. The CDR3, as DNA: TGCGCCAGCAGCTTGGAGCTTACTAGCACAGATACGCAGTATTTT. It is translated as CASSLELTSTDTQYF.

Concerning this clonotype: A read error may explain this, as a much larger clone is one base away. CDR3 sequence (DNA): TGCGCCAGCAGCCAAGCCTGCAGGGCCGAAGGGGATACGCAGTATTTT. Translation: CASSQACRAEGDTQYF. The V call is TRBV4-1, the J call TRBJ2-3; a possible D gene is TRBD1 (5 bases). Germline values: CDR1 MGHRA, CDR2 YSYEKL. V was shortened by 1 base and J by 6 bases, with 17 bases between the two germline ends. This CDR3 comprises 16 residues.

The rearrangement joins TRBV28 to TRBJ2-1, with 11 positions matching TRBD2. V lost 6 bases to trimming and J lost 4 bases; unmatched junction nucleotides: 2. The CDR3 covers 14 residues. Germline CDR1 is MDHEN and CDR2 is SYDVKM. CDR3 sequence: CASRSSGRYNEQFF. The CDR3 DNA reads as TGTGCCAGCAGGTCTAGCGGGAGGTACAATGAGCAGTTCTTC.

This clonotype was found many times. J is TRBJ2-3 and V is TRBV20-1, with D possibly TRBD2 on 5 matching bases. Trimming shortened V by 5 bases and J by 5 bases, and 17 bases separated the two germline ends. Germline V gene data show CDR1 as DFQATT and CDR2 as SNEGSKA (reference sequence). The CDR3 totals 14 residues. The DNA of the CDR3 is TGCAGTGCTGTCGACGCTTCAGGAGGAGATACGCAGTATTTT. Amino acid sequence: CSAVDASGGDTQYF.

This rearrangement joins TRBV5-5 to TRBJ2-5; D remains unclear. Germline V gene lookup returns CDR1 SGHKS and CDR2 YYEKEE (reference sequence). V was clipped by 1 base and J by 0 bases, with 7 bases between them. This CDR3 has 14 amino acids. The chain's CDR3 is CASSLKGNQETQYF. Here the CDR3 DNA reads TGTGCCAGCAGCTTGAAGGGAAACCAAGAGACCCAGTACTTC.

This clonotype occurred many times. This chain links TRBV7-8 with TRBJ2-1; 8 nucleotides line up with TRBD2. The V segment lost 0 bases and the J segment 2 bases; nucleotides outside the gene matches: 12. Germline lookup yields CDR1 SGHVS and CDR2 FQNEAQ. The CDR3 loop spans 19 amino acids. The CDR3 bases are TGTGCCAGCAGCTTAGCGGGACTAGGGAAAAGGAGGGCCTACAATGAGCAGTTCTTC. Translation: CASSLAGLGKRRAYNEQFF.

The chain carries TRBV19 and TRBJ2-1; D possibly corresponds to TRBD2 (6 bases). Germline CDR1 and CDR2: LNHDA and SQIVND (reference sequence). V gave up 5 bases and J gave up 3 bases, with 14 bases separating them. This CDR3 is 15 amino acids long. The CDR3 is CASSVTGTDYNEQFF. CDR3 nucleotide sequence: TGTGCCAGTAGTGTAACCGGGACTGACTACAATGAGCAGTTCTTC.

The chain carries TRBV4-2 and TRBJ2-1, with D hard to call. The germline gives CDR1 LGHNA, CDR2 YNFKEQ. V lost 1 base and J 4 bases, leaving 20 bases between the germline ends. The CDR3 is 18 residues long. CDR3 bases: TGTGCCAGCAGCCAAGTTACGAACCGAGCGAGAACATACAATGAGCAGTTCTTC. Translated: CASSQVTNRARTYNEQFF.

This clonotype showed up just once. A clone one base away is much larger, so this may be a read error. The chain employs TRBV7-2 and TRBJ2-7; TRBD2 might be the D (6 bases). Germline CDR1 SGHTA, CDR2 FQGNSA. Deletions cut 4 bases from V and 4 bases from J, with 26 bases between. CDR3 length equals 18 residues. The CDR3 spells CASSSRIRGSGVWYEQYF. In DNA, the CDR3 is TGTGCCAGCAGCTCACGGATTAGAGGCTCGGGAGTATGGTACGAGCAGTACTTC.

This clonotype has ten or more counts. This chain links TRBV3-1 with TRBJ2-1; tentatively, D is TRBD1 (7 bases). CDR3 length: 17 amino acids. CDR1 is LGHDT, CDR2 YNNKEL, per germline (reference sequence). The V and J ends lost 0 bases and 4 bases respectively, with 16 bases between them. The CDR3 loop reads CASSQDKGGRGYNEQFF. In nucleotides, the CDR3 is TGTGCCAGCAGCCAAGATAAGGGAGGCAGGGGGTACAATGAGCAGTTCTTC.

This clonotype was observed a handful of times. This chain links TRBV5-4 with TRBJ1-6; D is undetermined. The CDR3 sequence is 12 residues long. CDR1 is SGHNT and CDR2 is YYREEE in the germline V gene (reference sequence). Trimming removed 3 bases from V and 8 bases from J, with 6 bases in between. The CDR3 region is CASSSRDSPLHF. CDR3 sequence (DNA): TGTGCCAGCAGCTCCAGAGATTCACCCCTCCACTTT.

V is TRBV7-9 and J is TRBJ2-1; 11 bases are a match to TRBD1. The CDR3 is 15 residues long. CDR1 and CDR2 (germline): SEHNR, FQNEAQ (reference sequence). V dropped 5 bases and J dropped 9; count of bases not matched to a gene: 9. Here the CDR3 reads CASSTGTGGRGEQFF. The CDR3, as DNA: TGTGCCAGCAGCACCGGGACAGGGGGTAGGGGTGAGCAGTTCTTC.